Following are 27 T cell receptor beta chains from one sample sequenced in a study of blood T cell repertoires in COVID-19. Measured with immunoSEQ multiplex PCR; TCRdb has only the in-frame clones, and not every one. The table lists approximately 160,000 clones, around 86% of them singletons. Material for sequencing was peripheral blood. The source of these receptors is a man in his 70s who had recovered from COVID-19.

The chain uses TRBV6-6 and TRBJ1-1; D uncertain. The CDR3 extends over 14 amino acids. CDR1 is MNHNY and CDR2 is SVGAGI in the germline V gene (reference sequence). V lost 0 bases, J lost 2 bases, and 7 bases lay in between. The chain's CDR3 is CASSYSESNTEAFF. CDR3 nucleotide sequence: TGTGCCAGCAGTTACTCTGAGAGTAACACTGAAGCTTTCTTT.

The V and J genes are TRBV27 and TRBJ1-6; D perhaps matches TRBD1 (6 bases). The CDR3 is 15 amino acids. Germline lookup yields CDR1 MNHEY and CDR2 SMNVEV (reference sequence). The V end lost 3 bases, the J end lost 6 bases, and 12 bases lay between the germline ends. CDR3 nucleotide sequence: TGTGCCAGCAGTTTGTCAACAGGGACTAATTCACCCCTCCACTTT. Translation: CASSLSTGTNSPLHF.

The chain employs TRBV2 and TRBJ2-1, with 7 positions matching TRBD2. V lost 10 bases, J lost 9 bases, and 15 bases stayed unmatched. The CDR3 runs to 14 residues. The germline V gene has CDR1 SNHLY and CDR2 FYNNEI. The CDR3 nucleotides read TGTGCCACCAAGACTAGCTCGCCAAGCGCTGAGCAGTTCTTC. It codes for CATKTSSPSAEQFF.

The gene calls are TRBV29-1 and TRBJ1-5, with D possibly being TRBD1 (6 bases). The V end was cut by 6 bases, the J end by 8 bases, with 17 bases between. The CDR3 sequence is 13 residues long. Germline CDR1 is SQVTM and CDR2 is ANQGSEA. The DNA for the CDR3 is TGCAGCGTCTCCAGGGGCCTTGGGGAGCCCCAGCATTTT. This codes for CSVSRGLGEPQHF.

V usage is TRBV6-1 and J usage is TRBJ2-5; D is unresolved. The CDR3 has 14 amino acids. V gave up 1 base and J gave up 2 bases, with 8 bases separating them. CDR1 is MNHNS and CDR2 is SASEGT in the germline V gene. CDR3 nucleotide sequence: TGTGCCAGCAGTGAAGGTAACATTCAAGAGACCCAGTACTTC. Protein: CASSEGNIQETQYF.

The chain joins TRBV15 to TRBJ2-1; 9 nucleotides line up with TRBD2. In germline, CDR1 is LNHNV, CDR2 YYDKDF (reference sequence). The ends lost 1 base at V and 5 bases at J; junction bases unmatched: 9. CDR3 length equals 17 residues. CDR3: CATSRAVLAGVHNEQFF. For the CDR3, the DNA is TGTGCCACCAGCAGAGCAGTTTTAGCGGGAGTCCACAATGAGCAGTTCTTC.

V usage is TRBV7-8 and J usage is TRBJ2-4; D unresolved. V was clipped by 5 bases and J by 6 bases, with 11 bases between them. Germline V gives CDR1 SGHVS, CDR2 FQNEAQ. This CDR3 spans 13 amino acids. The CDR3 DNA is TGTGCCAGCAGCGAAGCTACTGGAAACATTCAGTACTTC. This gives the protein CASSEATGNIQYF.

V gene TRBV9 combines with J gene TRBJ2-6, with a possible D match to TRBD1 (6 bases). The CDR3 extends over 14 amino acids. Trimming removed 8 bases from V and 4 bases from J, with 13 bases in between. Germline CDR1 is SGDLS and CDR2 is YYNGEE. The CDR3 spells CASTGFSGANVLTF. As DNA, the CDR3 is TGTGCCAGTACAGGGTTTTCCGGGGCCAACGTCCTGACTTTC.

The rearrangement links TRBV19 to TRBJ2-3, with 7 positions matching TRBD1. Looked up from germline, CDR1 is LNHDA and CDR2 is SQIVND (reference sequence). The CDR3 contains 15 residues. The ends lost 8 bases at V and 4 bases at J; junction bases unmatched: 12. The CDR3 DNA reads as TGTGCCAGTCAGGATCAGGGGGTTTTGGCAGATACGCAGTATTTT. Protein sequence: CASQDQGVLADTQYF.

The genes are TRBV5-4 and TRBJ2-5, with 7 bases that match TRBD1. Germline trimming cut 4 bases from V and 0 bases from J; bases unmatched to any gene: 9. Germline-derived CDR1 and CDR2 are SGHNT and YYREEE (reference sequence). The CDR3 loop spans 16 amino acids. The CDR3 loop is CASSPGTVRNQETQYF. CDR3 in DNA: TGTGCCAGCAGCCCAGGGACAGTCAGAAACCAAGAGACCCAGTACTTC. Based on the CDR3 plus reference TRBV5-4 and TRBJ2-5, the full variable domain is ETGVTQSPTHLIKTRGQQVTLRCSSQSGHNTVSWYQQALGQGPQFIFQYYREEENGRGNFPPRFSGLQFPNYSSELNVNALELDDSALYLCASSPGTVRNQETQYFGPGTRLLVL.

The chain combines TRBV5-4 with TRBJ1-5; D is perhaps TRBD1 (5 bases). Looked up from germline, CDR1 is SGHNT and CDR2 is YYREEE (reference sequence). This CDR3 spans 16 amino acids. V gave up 0 bases and J gave up 3 bases, with 13 bases separating them. The CDR3 sequence is CASSLDGHAFNQPQHF. CDR3 coding DNA: TGTGCCAGCAGCTTGGATGGACACGCATTCAATCAGCCCCAGCATTTT.

The table lists this clone with a few counts. V and J are TRBV6-6 and TRBJ1-5; D remains unclear. Per the germline V gene, CDR1 is MNHNY and CDR2 is SVGAGI (reference sequence). V lost 7 bases to trimming and J lost 0 bases, with 13 bases between them. This CDR3 region has 15 residues. Here the CDR3 reads CASKPGDYSNQPQHF. The CDR3 DNA reads as TGTGCCAGCAAACCGGGAGACTATAGCAATCAGCCCCAGCATTTT.

The chain links TRBV27 to TRBJ2-7; D is unclear. Trimming removed 3 bases at V and 2 bases at J, with 14 bases between. Germline V lookup: CDR1 MNHEY, CDR2 SMNVEV (reference sequence). This CDR3 has 15 amino acids. The CDR3 bases are TGTGCCAGCAGTTTTACTTATAGTGCAACCTACGAGCAGTACTTC. The encoded protein is CASSFTYSATYEQYF.

The genes are TRBV7-9 and TRBJ1-2; TRBD1 agrees at 7 bases. Germline V gene data show CDR1 as SEHNR and CDR2 as FQNEAQ (reference sequence). Trimming removed 6 bases from V and 6 bases from J; junction bases left unmatched: 10. This CDR3 region has 14 residues. The CDR3 here is CASSDGEQGNGYTF. CDR3 nucleotides: TGTGCCAGCAGTGATGGCGAACAGGGGAATGGCTACACCTTC. The whole variable domain, remainder taken from reference TRBV7-9 and TRBJ1-2, is DTGVSQNPRHKITKRGQNVTFRCDPISEHNRLYWYRQTLGQGPEFLTYFQNEAQLEKSRLLSDRFSAERPKGSFSTLEIQRTEQGDSAMYLCASSDGEQGNGYTFGSGTRLTVV.

The chain recombines TRBV6-5 with TRBJ2-1, with 8 bases lining up with TRBD1. Trimming took 6 bases from V and 4 from J; bases not matched to a gene: 8. CDR3 length equals 15 residues. CDR1 MNHEY and CDR2 SVGAGI come from the germline V gene. CDR3 nucleotide sequence: TGTGCCAGCAGCCTCTTACAGGGGGGATACAATGAGCAGTTCTTC. It translates to CASSLLQGGYNEQFF.

This clone was seen a few times. The V gene is TRBV28, the J gene TRBJ2-2; 9 bases fit TRBD2. The CDR3 contains 14 residues. The V gene end was trimmed by 7 bases and the J gene end by 0 bases; junction bases not matched to a gene: 0. Germline V gene lookup returns CDR1 MDHEN and CDR2 SYDVKM. The CDR3 DNA follows: TGTGCCAGCATAGCGGGAGCGAACACCGGGGAGCTGTTTTTT. This codes for CASIAGANTGELFF. Full variable domain (rest looked up from reference TRBV28 and TRBJ2-2): DVKVTQSSRYLVKRTGEKVFLECVQDMDHENMFWYRQDPGLGLRLIYFSYDVKMKEKGDIPEGYSVSREKKERFSLILESASTNQTSMYLCASIAGANTGELFFGEGSRLTVL.

The J gene is TRBJ2-5, the V gene TRBV7-6; 12 nucleotides line up with TRBD2. This CDR3 is built from 17 residues. In germline, CDR1 is SGHVS, CDR2 FNYEAQ. After removal of 5 bases from V and 2 bases from J, the junction contained 9 bases not matched to a gene. CDR3 nucleotides: TGTGCCAGCAGCCCTTGGACTAGCGGGACGGGACAAGAGACCCAGTACTTC. This encodes CASSPWTSGTGQETQYF.

The gene calls are TRBV7-2 and TRBJ2-1; TRBD2 matches 8 bases. Germline V lookup: CDR1 SGHTA, CDR2 FQGNSA. V gave up 3 bases and J gave up 7 bases; unmatched junction bases: 5. The CDR3 length is 14 residues. DNA of the CDR3: TGTGCCAGCAGCTTGGAGCGGGAGTTTAATGAGCAGTTCTTC. This encodes CASSLEREFNEQFF.

This chain connects TRBV7-8 to TRBJ2-3, with a possible D match to TRBD2 (6 bases). This CDR3 spans 16 amino acids. The germline V and J ends were trimmed by 0 bases and 3 bases, with 13 bases remaining between them. The germline CDR1 and CDR2 sequences are SGHVS and FQNEAQ. The CDR3: CASSLAGGASTDTQYF. DNA for the CDR3: TGTGCCAGCAGCTTAGCGGGAGGAGCCTCTACAGATACGCAGTATTTT. Together with reference TRBV7-8 and TRBJ2-3, the CDR3 gives the full variable domain: GAGVSQSPRYKVAKRGQDVALRCDPISGHVSLFWYQQALGQGPEFLTYFQNEAQLDKSGLPSDRFFAERPEGSVSTLKIQRTQQEDSAVYLCASSLAGGASTDTQYFGPGTRLTVL.

This sequence joins TRBV7-8 and TRBJ2-1; D remains unclear. CDR3 size: 14 residues. Trimming removed 4 bases at V and 4 bases at J, with 11 bases between. Germline loops: CDR1 SGHVS, CDR2 FQNEAQ. The chain's CDR3 is CASSSLWAYNEQFF. In nucleotides, the CDR3 is TGTGCCAGCAGCTCCCTATGGGCGTACAATGAGCAGTTCTTC.

The V gene is TRBV6-2 or TRBV6-3, the J gene TRBJ2-5, with 9 bases identical to TRBD1. Per germline, CDR1 MNHEY and CDR2 SVGEGT. The CDR3 is 14 amino acids. Unmatched junction bases numbered 5, after V lost 5 bases and J lost 4 bases. The CDR3 here is CASSLQGAGETQYF. Here the CDR3 DNA reads TGTGCCAGCAGTCTACAGGGGGCAGGAGAGACCCAGTACTTC.

The CDR3 region has the DNA TGTGCCAGCAGTCCAGGAGCGGGAGGAGGAGAGCAGTACTTC. Translation gives CASSPGAGGGEQYF. The V call is TRBV28, the J call TRBJ2-7; 9 bases are a match to TRBD2. Trimming removed 5 bases from V and 7 bases from J; junction bases left unmatched: 9. The CDR3 contains 14 residues. Germline CDR1 and CDR2: MDHEN and SYDVKM.

The V gene is TRBV5-8, the J gene TRBJ2-5; 10 bases fit TRBD1. Germline CDR1 is SGHTS and CDR2 is YDEGEE. CDR3 size: 16 residues. V was clipped by 2 bases and J by 5 bases; unmatched bases: 9. The chain's CDR3 is CASSLIRDRGGETQYF. Written as DNA, the CDR3 is TGTGCCAGCAGCTTAATCCGGGACAGGGGAGGGGAGACCCAGTACTTC.

The chain is built from TRBV11-2 and TRBJ2-5; TRBD2 aligns across 8 bases. V lost 6 bases to trimming and J lost 7 bases; unmatched junction nucleotides: 13. The germline CDR1 and CDR2 sequences are SGHAT and FQNNGV. This CDR3 contains 15 residues. The DNA of the CDR3 is TGTGCCAGCAGAGAAGGACTAGCCAGGTCCGGGACCCAGTACTTC. Protein product: CASREGLARSGTQYF.

The rearrangement uses TRBV28 and TRBJ2-7, with 8 positions matching TRBD1. Germline V CDR1 and CDR2: MDHEN, SYDVKM. Trimming took 10 bases from V and 1 from J; bases not matched to a gene: 3. There are 12 residues in the CDR3. The CDR3 nucleotides read TGTGCCACCTGGGACAGGTCCTACGAGCAGTACTTC. Amino acids: CATWDRSYEQYF.

The chain is built from TRBV14 and TRBJ1-2; 8 positions agree with TRBD1. The CDR3 loop spans 16 amino acids. The germline CDR1 and CDR2 sequences are SGHDN and FVKESK. The ends lost 4 bases at V and 4 bases at J; junction bases unmatched: 11. The CDR3 region is CASSLSGTGIPYGYTF. The CDR3 DNA is TGTGCCAGCAGCCTCTCCGGGACAGGAATCCCCTATGGCTACACCTTC.

The chain carries TRBV29-1 and TRBJ2-7; TRBD1 agrees at 7 bases. This CDR3 has 13 residues. Germline CDR1 and CDR2: SQVTM and ANQGSEA. Trimming at V came to 7 bases and at J to 0 bases, leaving 6 bases not matched to a gene. Here the CDR3 DNA reads TGCAGCGCTGGACAGGTCAGCTCCTACGAGCAGTACTTC. It is translated as CSAGQVSSYEQYF.